Listed below are T cell receptor beta chains from one sample, sequenced in a study of shared clonotypes between healthy human individuals. The table came from immunoSEQ multiplex PCR; TCRdb's copy has only in-frame clones and leaves some out. Of 2 million to 3 million clones in the sample, roughly nine tenths were seen once. Sequencing used naive CD4+ T cells sorted from blood. The receptor source for this set is a man aged 18 to 30 in good health. Both conserved end residues are part of each CDR3. D genes are given only for firm matches. Rows give clone size only sometimes, using once, few, many, or a class for an expanded clone.

size: once
D: NA
V: TRBV18
J: TRBJ1-5
CDR3: CASSPEGQPQHF
DNA: TGTGCCAGCTCACCAGAGGGTCAGCCCCAGCATTTT

size: NA
D: NA
V: TRBV5-4
J: TRBJ1-4
CDR3: CASSDGKGQISEKLFF
DNA: TGTGCCAGCAGCGACGGGAAGGGTCAGATAAGTGAAAAACTGTTTTTT

size: once
D: NA
V: TRBV19
J: TRBJ1-6
CDR3: CATKQGPAFGSPLHF
DNA: TGTGCCACTAAACAGGGCCCCGCCTTCGGATCACCCCTCCACTTT

size: NA
D: NA
V: TRBV28
J: TRBJ2-7
CDR3: CASRLGSTGEQYF
DNA: TGTGCCAGCAGACTCGGATCTACGGGTGAGCAGTACTTC

size: NA
D: NA
V: TRBV9
J: TRBJ1-3
CDR3: CASSDGPFSGNTIYF
DNA: TGTGCCAGCAGCGACGGACCGTTCTCTGGAAACACCATATATTTT

size: few
D: NA
V: TRBV19
J: TRBJ1-2
CDR3: CASSMGLKFADYGYTF
DNA: TGTGCCAGTAGTATGGGACTGAAATTCGCCGACTATGGCTACACCTTC

size: NA
D: NA
V: TRBV9
J: TRBJ1-6
CDR3: CASSVGDTSISSPLHF
DNA: TGTGCCAGCAGCGTAGGGGACACCAGTATCAGTTCACCCCTCCACTTT

size: NA
D: NA
V: TRBV6-1
J: TRBJ1-5
CDR3: CASSEVDPGNQPQHF
DNA: TGTGCCAGCAGTGAGGTAGACCCAGGCAATCAGCCCCAGCATTTT

size: NA
D: NA
V: TRBV9
J: TRBJ2-1
CDR3: CASSGTPSAYNEQFF
DNA: TGTGCCAGCAGCGGTACTCCTTCGGCCTACAATGAGCAGTTCTTC

size: NA
D: NA
V: TRBV30
J: TRBJ1-6
CDR3: CAWSVEVNSPLHF
DNA: TGTGCCTGGAGTGTAGAGGTGAATTCACCCCTCCACTTT

size: NA
D: TRBD2
V: TRBV27
J: TRBJ2-7
CDR3: CASSGTSGGQYF
DNA: TGTGCCAGCAGCGGGACTAGCGGGGGGCAGTACTTC

size: once
D: TRBD2
V: TRBV30
J: TRBJ2-7
CDR3: CAWSITGLADYEQYF
DNA: TGTGCCTGGAGTATTACGGGACTAGCGGACTACGAGCAGTACTTC

size: NA
D: NA
V: TRBV6-6
J: TRBJ2-2
CDR3: CASTGGITGELFF
DNA: TGTGCCAGCACCGGCGGGATTACCGGGGAGCTGTTTTTT

size: NA
D: NA
V: TRBV7-2
J: TRBJ2-3
CDR3: CAQGSSTDTQYF
DNA: TGTGCCCAGGGGTCCAGCACAGATACGCAGTATTTT

size: NA
D: TRBD2
V: TRBV6-6
J: TRBJ2-3
CDR3: CASIRGGGLTDTQYF
DNA: TGTGCCAGCATCCGCGGGGGGGGACTCACAGATACGCAGTATTTT

size: NA
D: NA
V: TRBV30
J: TRBJ2-7
CDR3: CAGGPNSYEQYF
DNA: TGTGCCGGTGGACCGAACTCCTACGAGCAGTACTTC

size: NA
D: NA
V: TRBV7-2
J: TRBJ2-5
CDR3: CASSLGNPGTQYF
DNA: TGTGCCAGCAGCTTAGGAAATCCGGGTACCCAGTACTTC

size: NA
D: TRBD1
V: TRBV10-3
J: TRBJ1-3
CDR3: CAISANRGLTRLSGNTIYF
DNA: TGTGCCATCAGTGCTAACAGGGGGCTAACGCGCTTGTCTGGAAACACCATATATTTT

size: NA
D: NA
V: TRBV27
J: TRBJ2-5
CDR3: CASSLSPPAGTPQETQYF
DNA: TGTGCCAGCAGTTTATCCCCCCCGGCGGGGACGCCACAAGAGACCCAGTACTTC

size: NA
D: NA
V: TRBV7-3
J: TRBJ1-5
CDR3: CASSLFGDQPQHF
DNA: TGTGCCAGCAGCTTATTTGGGGATCAGCCCCAGCATTTT

size: once
D: NA
V: TRBV4-1
J: TRBJ2-7
CDR3: CASSQDGGRPSLWEQYF
DNA: TGCGCCAGCAGCCAAGATGGGGGGAGACCCTCTCTCTGGGAGCAGTACTTC

size: NA
D: NA
V: TRBV29-1
J: TRBJ1-2
CDR3: CSVEGAENTF
DNA: TGCAGCGTTGAAGGGGCAGAAAACACCTTC

size: once
D: NA
V: TRBV5-1
J: TRBJ1-3
CDR3: CASSFTDSGNTIYF
DNA: TGCGCCAGCAGCTTCACGGATTCTGGAAACACCATATATTTT

size: NA
D: TRBD1
V: TRBV11-2
J: TRBJ1-1
CDR3: CASSSQGAVTEAFF
DNA: TGTGCCAGCAGCTCACAGGGGGCGGTCACTGAAGCTTTCTTT

size: NA
D: NA
V: TRBV6-5
J: TRBJ2-3
CDR3: CASRRDRSTDTQYF
DNA: TGTGCCAGCAGAAGGGACCGTAGCACAGATACGCAGTATTTT

size: NA
D: TRBD1
V: TRBV6-5
J: TRBJ1-4
CDR3: CASSRTGEKLFF
DNA: TGTGCCAGCAGCCGGACAGGGGAAAAACTGTTTTTT

size: NA
D: NA
V: TRBV28
J: TRBJ2-5
CDR3: CASSFTGFETQYF
DNA: TGTGCCAGCAGTTTCACGGGTTTTGAGACCCAGTACTTC

size: NA
D: NA
V: TRBV18
J: TRBJ1-1
CDR3: CASSPPRGLATEAFF
DNA: TGTGCCAGCTCACCACCAAGAGGGTTGGCTACTGAAGCTTTCTTT

size: NA
D: TRBD2
V: TRBV11-2
J: TRBJ2-3
CDR3: CASSAPTSGKRVDTQYF
DNA: TGTGCCAGCAGCGCGCCGACTAGCGGGAAGAGGGTGGATACGCAGTATTTT

size: once
D: NA
V: TRBV5-6
J: TRBJ2-3
CDR3: CASSTGGRRGDTQYF
DNA: TGTGCCAGCAGCACGGGCGGTCGCCGCGGAGATACGCAGTATTTT

size: NA
D: NA
V: TRBV10-3
J: TRBJ2-1
CDR3: CAISRGLGNNEQFF
DNA: TGTGCCATCAGCAGGGGACTGGGGAACAATGAGCAGTTCTTC

size: NA
D: NA
V: TRBV18
J: TRBJ2-5
CDR3: CASSIQGSQETQYF
DNA: TGTGCCAGCTCGATTCAGGGCAGCCAAGAGACCCAGTACTTC

size: NA
D: NA
V: TRBV6-5
J: TRBJ2-6
CDR3: CASSTTRSGANVLTF
DNA: TGTGCCAGCAGTACAACCCGCTCTGGGGCCAACGTCCTGACTTTC

size: NA
D: NA
V: TRBV2
J: TRBJ1-4
CDR3: CASSKDILGEKLFF
DNA: TGTGCCAGCTCCAAAGACATCTTGGGGGAAAAACTGTTTTTT

size: NA
D: TRBD2
V: TRBV7-2
J: TRBJ2-7
CDR3: CASSTLAGGAYEQYF
DNA: TGTGCCAGCAGCACACTAGCGGGAGGCGCCTACGAGCAGTACTTC

size: NA
D: NA
V: TRBV5-4
J: TRBJ2-2
CDR3: CASSKTGANTGELFF
DNA: TGTGCCAGCAGCAAGACAGGCGCGAACACCGGGGAGCTGTTTTTT

size: NA
D: TRBD2
V: TRBV14
J: TRBJ2-2
CDR3: CASSQDFLAGVYTGELFF
DNA: TGTGCCAGCAGCCAAGATTTCCTAGCGGGAGTGTACACCGGGGAGCTGTTTTTT

size: NA
D: NA
V: TRBV5-4
J: TRBJ2-5
CDR3: CASSSPRGQGEETQYF
DNA: TGTGCCAGCAGCTCACCACGGGGGCAGGGAGAAGAGACCCAGTACTTC

size: NA
D: TRBD1
V: TRBV7-3
J: TRBJ2-2
CDR3: CASSLYWTERGTGLLGGELFF
DNA: TGTGCCAGCAGCTTATATTGGACTGAACGGGGGACAGGGCTTCTGGGCGGGGAGCTGTTTTTT

size: once
D: NA
V: TRBV4-3
J: TRBJ1-6
CDR3: CASSQDLKGSDYNSPLHF
DNA: TGCGCCAGCAGCCAAGATCTCAAGGGTAGCGATTATAATTCACCCCTCCACTTT

size: NA
D: NA
V: TRBV10-3
J: TRBJ2-7
CDR3: CAITESRTGEQYF
DNA: TGTGCCATCACCGAATCACGGACGGGCGAGCAGTACTTC

size: NA
D: TRBD1
V: TRBV4-1
J: TRBJ1-5
CDR3: CASSRDRVGQPQHF
DNA: TGCGCCAGCAGCCGTGACAGGGTCGGCCAGCCCCAGCATTTT

size: NA
D: NA
V: TRBV7-3
J: TRBJ2-1
CDR3: CASSLTGLSYNEQFF
DNA: TGTGCCAGCAGCTTAACGGGGCTCTCCTACAATGAGCAGTTCTTC

size: NA
D: NA
V: TRBV19
J: TRBJ2-2
CDR3: CASSIVGQRNTGELFF
DNA: TGTGCCAGTAGTATCGTAGGACAGAGAAACACCGGGGAGCTGTTTTTT

size: NA
D: NA
V: TRBV10-3
J: TRBJ1-1
CDR3: CATKNLMNTEAFF
DNA: TGTGCCACCAAAAATTTGATGAACACTGAAGCTTTCTTT

size: NA
D: NA
V: TRBV10-3
J: TRBJ2-3
CDR3: CAIRYLSITDTQYF
DNA: TGTGCCATCAGGTACCTGAGCATCACAGATACGCAGTATTTT

size: NA
D: NA
V: TRBV5-6
J: TRBJ2-7
CDR3: CASSIQDLHEQYF
DNA: TGTGCCAGCAGCATACAAGACCTTCACGAGCAGTACTTC

size: NA
D: NA
V: TRBV25-1
J: TRBJ1-2
CDR3: CASSGGGGYTF
DNA: TGTGCCAGCAGTGGAGGGGGGGGCTACACCTTC

size: NA
D: NA
V: TRBV6-5
J: TRBJ2-1
CDR3: CASSTANEQFF
DNA: TGTGCCAGCAGTACGGCCAATGAGCAGTTCTTC

size: NA
D: NA
V: TRBV5-1
J: TRBJ2-1
CDR3: CASSLQGPVYNEQFF
DNA: TGCGCCAGCAGCTTACAGGGTCCTGTGTACAATGAGCAGTTCTTC

size: NA
D: TRBD2
V: TRBV5-5
J: TRBJ2-2
CDR3: CASSLGSSGRSTGELFF
DNA: TGTGCCAGCAGCTTGGGTTCTAGCGGGAGATCCACCGGGGAGCTGTTTTTT

size: NA
D: TRBD2
V: TRBV9
J: TRBJ2-3
CDR3: CASTRSGGGDTQYF
DNA: TGTGCCAGCACCCGTTCCGGGGGGGGAGATACGCAGTATTTT

size: NA
D: TRBD1
V: TRBV7-9
J: TRBJ1-2
CDR3: CASSFRDRGLHGYTF
DNA: TGTGCCAGCAGCTTTCGGGACAGGGGGCTACATGGCTACACCTTC